These T cell receptor beta chains were read from a single sample in a study of blood T cell repertoires in COVID-19. The data were produced by immunoSEQ multiplex PCR, yet TCRdb's version contains in-frame clones alone and is incomplete. The repertoire includes roughly 130,000 clones, approximately 83% of them detected once, and more than 8.5% sits in the top ten. The specimen sequenced was PBMCs or T cells enriched from blood (not recorded which). These receptors all stem from a man over 45 who had recovered from COVID-19. Each CDR3 is given with its conserved first and last residue. The D gene is left open where the match is weak. The size of a clone is reported for some rows only, either as once, few or many, or as a class for expanded clones.

DNA: TGTGCCAGCAGCTTACAGGGGGGCTATGGCTACACCTTC
CDR3: CASSLQGGYGYTF
J: TRBJ1-2
size: few
D: TRBD1
length: 13
V: TRBV7-9

DNA: TGTGCCAGCAGTTGGGGGACAGGGCGAAGTACCGGGGAGCTGTTTTTT
CDR3: CASSWGTGRSTGELFF
J: TRBJ2-2
size: .
D: TRBD1
length: 16
V: TRBV27

DNA: TGCAGTGCTAGAGTACAAGACAGGCTGTTTTTT
CDR3: CSARVQDRLFF
J: TRBJ1-4
size: .
D: .
length: 11
V: TRBV20-1

DNA: TGTGCCAGCAGCTTGGGGGGCAGAAAAACTGAAGCTTTCTTT
CDR3: CASSLGGRKTEAFF
J: TRBJ1-1
size: .
D: .
length: 14
V: TRBV5-6

DNA: TGCAGCGTTTTAGAATCGGATGGCTACACCTTC
CDR3: CSVLESDGYTF
J: TRBJ1-2
size: .
D: .
length: 11
V: TRBV29-1

DNA: TGTGCCAGCAGCGTAGGGCTAGCGGGGGCGGAGACCCAGTACTTC
CDR3: CASSVGLAGAETQYF
J: TRBJ2-5
size: .
D: TRBD2
length: 15
V: TRBV9

DNA: TGTGCCACCCGGACAGTAGAAGGTCAGCCCCAGCATTTT
CDR3: CATRTVEGQPQHF
J: TRBJ1-5
size: .
D: .
length: 13
V: TRBV6-5

DNA: TGTGCCAGCAATACGCGGCAGGGGCCAGCTAACTATGGCTACACCTTC
CDR3: CASNTRQGPANYGYTF
J: TRBJ1-2
size: .
D: .
length: 16
V: TRBV19

DNA: TGTGCCAGCAGCCCCCGGGTGGACCAAGAGACCCAGTACTTC
CDR3: CASSPRVDQETQYF
J: TRBJ2-5
size: few
D: .
length: 14
V: TRBV3-1/TRBV3-2

DNA: TGCGCCAGCAGCCCACGGACAGTTAACTCACCCCTCCACTTT
CDR3: CASSPRTVNSPLHF
J: TRBJ1-6
size: .
D: .
length: 14
V: TRBV4-3

DNA: TGTGCCAGCAGTTACTCTTCACACCTCTACGAGCAGTACTTC
CDR3: CASSYSSHLYEQYF
J: TRBJ2-7
size: .
D: .
length: 14
V: TRBV6-6

DNA: TGTGCCAGCAGCCCCGGGGCCGGGGGTCTTGACACTGAAGCTTTCTTT
CDR3: CASSPGAGGLDTEAFF
J: TRBJ1-1
size: few
D: .
length: 16
V: TRBV4-2

DNA: TGTGCCAGCGAAGGCACAGGGGGCACTGAAGCTTTCTTT
CDR3: CASEGTGGTEAFF
J: TRBJ1-1
size: .
D: TRBD1
length: 13
V: TRBV10-3

DNA: TGTGCCAGCATGACCACGGGCAGGGTTTACGAGCAGTACTTC
CDR3: CASMTTGRVYEQYF
J: TRBJ2-7
size: .
D: .
length: 14
V: TRBV6-5

DNA: TGTGCCAGCAGCTTAGTCCAGGGGTCGTACTTC
CDR3: CASSLVQGSYF
J: TRBJ2-7
size: .
D: .
length: 11
V: TRBV7-9

DNA: TGCGCCAGCAGCCAAGATCCGAGGGGCAATCAGCCCCAGCATTTT
CDR3: CASSQDPRGNQPQHF
J: TRBJ1-5
size: .
D: .
length: 15
V: TRBV4-3

DNA: TGTGCCATCAGTACTAGCATGGTCCCAGATACGCAGTATTTT
CDR3: CAISTSMVPDTQYF
J: TRBJ2-3
size: once
D: .
length: 14
V: TRBV10-3

DNA: TGTGCCAGCAGTTTATCCGGTTCCTACGAGCAGTACTTC
CDR3: CASSLSGSYEQYF
J: TRBJ2-7
size: .
D: .
length: 13
V: TRBV12-3/TRBV12-4

DNA: TGTGCCTGGAGGGGGCGATCCCTTCACGGGAACTATGGCTACACCTTC
CDR3: CAWRGRSLHGNYGYTF
J: TRBJ1-2
size: .
D: .
length: 16
V: TRBV30

DNA: TGCGCCAGCAGCCAATCGACAGCAACTAATGAAAAACTGTTTTTT
CDR3: CASSQSTATNEKLFF
J: TRBJ1-4
size: .
D: .
length: 15
V: TRBV4-1

DNA: TGTGCCAGCAGCATCTCCCCGGGACTAGCGGGGATCTACAATGAGCAGTTCTTC
CDR3: CASSISPGLAGIYNEQFF
J: TRBJ2-1
size: .
D: TRBD2
length: 18
V: TRBV9

DNA: TGTGCTAGCAGCCTGACTAGCGGGGCGGGCAATGAGCAGTTCTTC
CDR3: CASSLTSGAGNEQFF
J: TRBJ2-1
size: once
D: TRBD2
length: 15
V: TRBV7-7

DNA: TGTGCCATCAGTGAGTCGAACAGGGTAAAGAACGAGCAGTACTTC
CDR3: CAISESNRVKNEQYF
J: TRBJ2-7
size: .
D: .
length: 15
V: TRBV10-3

DNA: TGTGCCTGGAGTGGGTCGGGGGGAAGCACAGATACGCAGTATTTT
CDR3: CAWSGSGGSTDTQYF
J: TRBJ2-3
size: .
D: TRBD2
length: 15
V: TRBV30

DNA: TGCGCCAGCAGCGCACAGCCAAATTCACCCCTCCACTTT
CDR3: CASSAQPNSPLHF
J: TRBJ1-6
size: .
D: .
length: 13
V: TRBV5-1

DNA: TGTGCCAGCTTTGGCGGCAATGAGCAGTTCTTC
CDR3: CASFGGNEQFF
J: TRBJ2-1
size: .
D: .
length: 11
V: TRBV12-3/TRBV12-4

DNA: TGTGCCAGCAGTTACCCGAGACAGAAAAATCAGCCCCAGCATTTT
CDR3: CASSYPRQKNQPQHF
J: TRBJ1-5
size: few
D: .
length: 15
V: TRBV6-2/TRBV6-3

DNA: TGCGCCAGCAGCCAAGATCGATCCGGGGGGAACACTGAAGCTTTCTTT
CDR3: CASSQDRSGGNTEAFF
J: TRBJ1-1
size: .
D: .
length: 16
V: TRBV4-1

DNA: TGTGCCAGCAGCTTAGAAGCGGGGGGGCGATTGAATGAGCAGTTCTTC
CDR3: CASSLEAGGRLNEQFF
J: TRBJ2-1
size: .
D: TRBD2
length: 16
V: TRBV11-2

DNA: TGCGCCAGCAGCCAAGTGACAGAAGCAACTAATGAAAAACTGTTTTTT
CDR3: CASSQVTEATNEKLFF
J: TRBJ1-4
size: .
D: .
length: 16
V: TRBV4-3

DNA: TGTGCCACCAGTGACACAACCCGGACAGAAAGCTCCTACGAGCAGTACTTC
CDR3: CATSDTTRTESSYEQYF
J: TRBJ2-7
size: once
D: .
length: 17
V: TRBV24-1

DNA: TGCGCCAGCAGCTTGGGTTTGTCAGGGAACCAAGAGACCCAGTACTTC
CDR3: CASSLGLSGNQETQYF
J: TRBJ2-5
size: few
D: .
length: 16
V: TRBV5-1

DNA: TGTGCCACCCGGACTTCCTACAATGAGCAGTTCTTC
CDR3: CATRTSYNEQFF
J: TRBJ2-1
size: .
D: .
length: 12
V: TRBV10-3

DNA: TGTGCCAGCAGCCCCTCCGGACAGGGACGGCGCAATCAGCCCCAGCATTTT
CDR3: CASSPSGQGRRNQPQHF
J: TRBJ1-5
size: once
D: TRBD1
length: 17
V: TRBV3-1/TRBV3-2

DNA: TGTGCCAGCAGTGAAGAACCGGTCAGCAATCAGCCCCAGCATTTT
CDR3: CASSEEPVSNQPQHF
J: TRBJ1-5
size: .
D: .
length: 15
V: TRBV6-1

DNA: TGTGCCAGCAGCTTAGAGGTAGGGGCTTTGTTACAGCCCCAGCATTTT
CDR3: CASSLEVGALLQPQHF
J: TRBJ1-5
size: .
D: .
length: 16
V: TRBV7-6

DNA: TGCGCCAGCAGTTCAGGGGGCAATCAGCCCCAGCATTTT
CDR3: CASSSGGNQPQHF
J: TRBJ1-5
size: few
D: .
length: 13
V: TRBV10-2

DNA: TGTGCCAGCAGCCAAGACTGGTGGCGGGGGCCCGACAATGAGCAGTTCTTC
CDR3: CASSQDWWRGPDNEQFF
J: TRBJ2-1
size: .
D: .
length: 17
V: TRBV3-1/TRBV3-2

DNA: TGTGCCAGTAGTTTGGGCAGGGAGACCCAGTACTTC
CDR3: CASSLGRETQYF
J: TRBJ2-5
size: few
D: .
length: 12
V: TRBV19

DNA: TGTGCCAGCAGCTGGACAGGTACAACAGATACGCAGTATTTT
CDR3: CASSWTGTTDTQYF
J: TRBJ2-3
size: .
D: TRBD1
length: 14
V: TRBV7-2

DNA: TGTGCCAGCAGCCCCCCCGGACAGGGTCAAGAGACCCAGTACTTC
CDR3: CASSPPGQGQETQYF
J: TRBJ2-5
size: .
D: TRBD1
length: 15
V: TRBV5-6

DNA: TGCGCCAGCAGCTTGGCCTGGGACAGGCATGACTATGGCTACACCTTC
CDR3: CASSLAWDRHDYGYTF
J: TRBJ1-2
size: .
D: TRBD1
length: 16
V: TRBV5-1

DNA: TGTGCCAGCAGCTTAAGGAGCGAGAGACTAGGCCCGCAGTATTTT
CDR3: CASSLRSERLGPQYF
J: TRBJ2-3
size: .
D: .
length: 15
V: TRBV5-5

DNA: TGTGCCAGCTCACCTACCGGGACAGGGGCCTCCTACGAGCAGTACTTC
CDR3: CASSPTGTGASYEQYF
J: TRBJ2-7
size: .
D: TRBD1
length: 16
V: TRBV18

DNA: TGTGCCAGCAGCTTGGGCAGGAACACTGAAGCTTTCTTT
CDR3: CASSLGRNTEAFF
J: TRBJ1-1
size: once
D: .
length: 13
V: TRBV5-4

DNA: TGTGCCAGCAGTCCCAGTTCGGAGCAGTTCTTC
CDR3: CASSPSSEQFF
J: TRBJ2-1
size: .
D: .
length: 11
V: TRBV9

DNA: TGTGCCAGCAGTCCGACTTCTAAGGAGGGCTACACCTTC
CDR3: CASSPTSKEGYTF
J: TRBJ1-2
size: .
D: .
length: 13
V: TRBV6-5